Listed below are T cell receptor beta chains from one sample, sequenced in a study of cytomegalovirus exposure and HLA in healthy donors. TCRdb keeps only in-frame clones here, not all; method: immunoSEQ multiplex PCR. The top ten clones hold around 14% of a sample with under 150,000 clones, approximately 73% of them seen once. The sequenced sample consisted of PBMCs. The receptors were gathered from a human donor in good health. CDR3s include the opening cysteine and the closing phenylalanine or tryptophan. The D gene is left open where the match is weak. Size values are once, few and many counts, or a class for expanded clones, and some rows have none.

cdr3_nt | cdr3_aa | v_call | d_call | clone_size | j_call
TGTGCCAGCAGTTTAAAGGGCCCGGGACTTGGAGAGACCCAGTACTTC | CASSLKGPGLGETQYF | TRBV27 | NA | few | TRBJ2-5
TGTGCCAGTAGTCCAAGGACTAGCGGGGGGGAGCAGTTCTTC | CASSPRTSGGEQFF | TRBV19 | TRBD2 | once | TRBJ2-1
TGCGCCAGCAGCTGGACAGCCAGCACAGATACGCAGTATTTT | CASSWTASTDTQYF | TRBV5-1 | NA | NA | TRBJ2-3
TGTGCCAGCAGTTACCGACAGGGGGGCAATCAGCCCCAGCATTTT | CASSYRQGGNQPQHF | TRBV6-6 | TRBD1 | NA | TRBJ1-5
TGTGCCAGCAGCCAACCCTCTAGGACAGGGGCCTACGAGCAGTACTTC | CASSQPSRTGAYEQYF | TRBV7-9 | TRBD1 | NA | TRBJ2-7
TGCGCCAGCAGCCAAGACAGGATGAACACTGAAGCTTTCTTT | CASSQDRMNTEAFF | TRBV4-1 | NA | NA | TRBJ1-1
TGTGCCTGGAGTCCACTCCCGGGACTAGCGGGAGTCCGCTCCTACAATGAGCAGTTCTTC | CAWSPLPGLAGVRSYNEQFF | TRBV30 | TRBD2 | few | TRBJ2-1
TGCAGCGTTGAAGGGACAGCACGGGATACGCAGTATTTT | CSVEGTARDTQYF | TRBV29-1 | NA | NA | TRBJ2-3
TGTGCCAGCTCACCACCGTCGGGTTCGGAGACCCAGTACTTC | CASSPPSGSETQYF | TRBV18 | NA | NA | TRBJ2-5
TGTGCCAGTAGCCCTCACGGACAGTCCTATGGCTACACCTTC | CASSPHGQSYGYTF | TRBV19 | NA | once | TRBJ1-2
TGCGCCAGCAGCCAAGCGCGACTAGTCATATATGAGCAGTTCTTC | CASSQARLVIYEQFF | TRBV4-1 | NA | NA | TRBJ2-1
TGTGCCAGCAGCTTCTCAGCCGCGAGGAGTCAGAACACTGAAGCTTTCTTT | CASSFSAARSQNTEAFF | TRBV11-2 | NA | once | TRBJ1-1
TGTGCCAGCAGCTTTCTGGGCAAGTCAGCTTTCTTT | CASSFLGKSAFF | TRBV7-9 | NA | NA | TRBJ1-1
TGCGCCAGCAGCCAAGGACAGGGTTCGGGCAATCAGCCCCAGCATTTT | CASSQGQGSGNQPQHF | TRBV4-1 | TRBD1 | NA | TRBJ1-5
TGTGCCATCCAGCAAGGACAAAATAATGAAAAACTGTTTTTT | CAIQQGQNNEKLFF | TRBV7-6 | NA | NA | TRBJ1-4
TGCAGCGTTGAAGTTGGGGACACATACGAGCAGTACTTC | CSVEVGDTYEQYF | TRBV29-1 | NA | NA | TRBJ2-7
TGCGCCAGCAGCTTCGGACAGGGGGCAGGTGAGCAGTACTTC | CASSFGQGAGEQYF | TRBV5-1 | TRBD1 | NA | TRBJ2-7
TGTGCCAGCTCACTCGTCCCGGGACAGGGGGTGGATACGCAGTATTTT | CASSLVPGQGVDTQYF | TRBV18 | TRBD1 | NA | TRBJ2-3
TGTGCCATCAGTGAGGCCAGGGGTGATTCACCCCTCCACTTT | CAISEARGDSPLHF | TRBV10-3 | NA | NA | TRBJ1-6
TGCGCCAGCAGCCTTCCCCGGGACAGTCGCGACAATGAGCAGTTCTTC | CASSLPRDSRDNEQFF | TRBV4-1 | TRBD1 | NA | TRBJ2-1
TGTGCCAGCAGTTACAGGGACGCCTCCTACAATGAGCAGTTCTTC | CASSYRDASYNEQFF | TRBV5-6 | NA | few | TRBJ2-1
TGTGCCAGCAGCCCGGGGTTCCAGCCTCGGAATGAGCAGTTCTTC | CASSPGFQPRNEQFF | TRBV7-2 | NA | NA | TRBJ2-1
TGTGCCAGCAGTTTGGGGGGACAGTCCTACGAGCAGTACTTC | CASSLGGQSYEQYF | TRBV27 | NA | NA | TRBJ2-7
TGCAGCGTGGGGCCGTACACAGATACGCAGTATTTT | CSVGPYTDTQYF | TRBV29-1 | NA | NA | TRBJ2-3
TGTGCCAGCAGCCAGGACAGCTATGGCTACACCTTC | CASSQDSYGYTF | TRBV7-9 | NA | few | TRBJ1-2
TGTGCCACCACCTCCCGGGGGTTGCCCTACGAGCAGTACTTC | CATTSRGLPYEQYF | TRBV7-9 | NA | NA | TRBJ2-7
TGTGCCAGCTCAAGGAGTACAGGGGGCTCTGGGGCCAACGTCCTGACTTTC | CASSRSTGGSGANVLTF | TRBV18 | TRBD1 | few | TRBJ2-6
TGTGCCAGCAGCAAATACGGCGGGGGGATACAAACTAGCACAGATACGCAGTATTTT | CASSKYGGGIQTSTDTQYF | TRBV21-1 | NA | NA | TRBJ2-3
TGTGCCAGCAGCGTCAGCCTAGCGGGGGCATACAATGAGCAGTTCTTC | CASSVSLAGAYNEQFF | TRBV9 | TRBD2 | NA | TRBJ2-1
TGTGCCAGCAGCTTATCCAGGAACAATGAGCAGTTCTTC | CASSLSRNNEQFF | TRBV11-3 | NA | NA | TRBJ2-1
TGTGCCAGCAGGGGGTCAGGGGATCGAAACACCATATATTTT | CASRGSGDRNTIYF | TRBV7-9 | NA | NA | TRBJ1-3
TGTGCCAGCAGCAGGACTAGCGGGGGGCTAGAGCAAGAGACCCAGTACTTC | CASSRTSGGLEQETQYF | TRBV9 | TRBD2 | NA | TRBJ2-5
TGTGCCAGCAGTGCACTAGCGGGGGGCACCGGGGAGCTGTTTTTT | CASSALAGGTGELFF | TRBV7-6 | TRBD2 | NA | TRBJ2-2
TGTGCCAGCTCACCGGGCAACTCCTACGAGCAGTACTTC | CASSPGNSYEQYF | TRBV18 | NA | NA | TRBJ2-7
TGCGCCAGCAGCCGAAGCAGTCTAGCGTGGGGCGAGACCCAGTACTTC | CASSRSSLAWGETQYF | TRBV4-1 | NA | NA | TRBJ2-5
TGTGCCAGCAGCAAACAGGGGGACAATCAGCCCCAGCATTTT | CASSKQGDNQPQHF | TRBV6-6 | TRBD1 | NA | TRBJ1-5
TGTGCCAGCAGTTACCGTAGTGATAATAGCAATCAGCCCCAGCATTTT | CASSYRSDNSNQPQHF | TRBV6-5 | NA | few | TRBJ1-5
TGTGCCAGCAGCTTAGTCAATTACAGCCGCCCCTGGAACACTGAAGCTTTCTTT | CASSLVNYSRPWNTEAFF | TRBV11-2 | NA | NA | TRBJ1-1
TGTGCCAGCAGTTTCCCCGCAACAGGGGGAAACACCATATATTTT | CASSFPATGGNTIYF | TRBV28 | NA | NA | TRBJ1-3
TGTGCCAGCAGTTCGACAGGGGCTCTTAACTATGGCTACACCTTC | CASSSTGALNYGYTF | TRBV7-9 | TRBD1 | NA | TRBJ1-2
TGCGCCAGCAGCCAAGATACGGAGGGGCCCCTCTACAATGAGCAGTTCTTC | CASSQDTEGPLYNEQFF | TRBV4-1 | NA | NA | TRBJ2-1
TGTGCCAGCAGCGTCTACCAGGATATGAACACTGAAGCTTTCTTT | CASSVYQDMNTEAFF | TRBV7-8 | NA | NA | TRBJ1-1
TGTGCCAGCAGGGGGCCTAGAGCAGATACGCAGTATTTT | CASRGPRADTQYF | TRBV25-1 | NA | once | TRBJ2-3
TGTGCCAGCAGTGGTCTAGACGAGCAGTACTTC | CASSGLDEQYF | TRBV6-5 | NA | NA | TRBJ2-7